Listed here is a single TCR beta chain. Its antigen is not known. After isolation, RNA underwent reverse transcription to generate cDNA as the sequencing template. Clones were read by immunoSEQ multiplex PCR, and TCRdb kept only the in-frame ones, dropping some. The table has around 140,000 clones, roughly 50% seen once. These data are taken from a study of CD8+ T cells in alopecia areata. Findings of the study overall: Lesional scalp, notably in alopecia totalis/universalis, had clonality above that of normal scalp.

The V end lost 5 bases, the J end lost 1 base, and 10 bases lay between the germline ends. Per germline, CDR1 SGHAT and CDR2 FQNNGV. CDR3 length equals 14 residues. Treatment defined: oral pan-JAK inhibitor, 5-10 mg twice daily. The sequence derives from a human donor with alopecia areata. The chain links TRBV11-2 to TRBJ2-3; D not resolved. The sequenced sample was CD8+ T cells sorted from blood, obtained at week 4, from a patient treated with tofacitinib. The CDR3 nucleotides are TGTGCCAGCAGCCCCCGAGCGCGCACAGATACGCAGTATTTT. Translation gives CASSPRARTDTQYF.